This is a list of T cell receptor beta chains from one sample in a study of T cell repertoires in MIS-A myocarditis. Repertoires were generated with immunoSEQ multiplex PCR, while TCRdb's copy carries only in-frame clones and drops some. The sample has roughly 10,000 clones, roughly four fifths seen once. Sequencing was done on a sample of right ventricle heart tissue obtained at autopsy. These TCRs come from a man aged 18 to 30 with fulminant myocarditis from multisystem inflammatory syndrome in adults (MIS-A) after COVID-19. Both conserved end residues are part of each CDR3. D genes are given only for firm matches. Not every row has a clone size; where given, it reads once, few, many or a size class.

. | TRBJ1-2 | . | TRBV28 | CASSPPLGAGVGRYTF | TGTGCCAGCAGCCCTCCTTTGGGGGCCGGGGTTGGTCGCTACACCTTC
TRBD1 | TRBJ2-7 | . | TRBV28 | CASSALFITGGSYEQYF | TGTGCCAGCTCAGCTCTCTTTATAACAGGGGGTTCCTACGAGCAGTACTTC
. | TRBJ1-6 | . | TRBV6-5 | CASSYLQVRSPLHF | TGTGCCAGCAGTTATTTACAGGTTCGATCACCCCTCCACTTT
. | TRBJ2-7 | medium-sized | TRBV27 | CASWGQMSSYEQYF | TGTGCCAGCTGGGGGCAGATGAGCTCCTACGAGCAGTACTTC
. | TRBJ1-6 | . | TRBV11-2 | CASSQTVTDSPLHF | TGTGCCAGCAGCCAAACGGTGACGGATTCACCCCTCCACTTT
. | TRBJ1-2 | . | TRBV6-5 | CASFDSSNYGYTF | TGTGCCAGCTTCGACAGTTCTAACTATGGCTACACCTTC
. | TRBJ2-7 | . | TRBV10-3 | CAISDTDYEQYF | TGTGCCATCAGCGACACAGACTACGAGCAGTACTTC
. | TRBJ2-3 | once | TRBV30 | CAWSVFMGTDTQYF | TGTGCCTGGAGTGTCTTCATGGGGACAGATACGCAGTATTTT
. | TRBJ1-3 | . | TRBV11-3 | CASSLVSRVGGNTIYF | TGTGCCAGCAGCTTAGTGTCCAGGGTCGGTGGAAACACCATATATTTT
TRBD2 | TRBJ2-1 | . | TRBV13 | CASSFQRGLYNEQFF | TGTGCCAGCAGCTTCCAGCGGGGACTATACAATGAGCAGTTCTTC
TRBD1 | TRBJ1-2 | . | TRBV19 | CAAGTGGNYGYTF | TGTGCCGCAGGGACAGGGGGGAACTATGGCTACACCTTC
. | TRBJ2-1 | . | TRBV19 | CASSIGNRGASYNEQFF | TGTGCCAGTAGTATCGGGAATAGAGGAGCCTCCTACAATGAGCAGTTCTTC
. | TRBJ1-1 | . | TRBV6-5 | CASSYSWGGTEAFF | TGTGCCAGCAGTTACTCGTGGGGGGGCACTGAAGCTTTCTTT